Sequencing of this T cell receptor beta chain was carried out in a study of human T cells and chemical hapten exposure. The CDR3 runs 18 residues. V shed 3 bases and J 2 bases; nucleotides not matched to a gene: 8. MiXCR, applied by TCRdb to the RACE reads, yields one record per CDR3 protein. The sample consists of approximately 60,000 distinct CDR3 sequences, about a tenth of them appearing once. The time point was: patch test 1, 2 weeks after DPC sensitization. The treatment is: therapeutic diphenylcyclopropenone sensitization with weekly scalp DPC. This clonotype was seen many times. This sample comprised whole blood, obtained in connection with sensitization to the hapten diphenylcyclopropenone (DPC). The chain couples TRBV12-3 or TRBV12-4 to TRBJ2-3, with TRBD2 identical over 13 bases. The sequence derives from a woman aged 40-49 years with alopecia areata. Some clones in this sample may be carry-over from other donors' samples. In DNA, the CDR3 is TGTGCCAGCAGTTTTACCCTGACTAGCGGGGGGTCCACAGATACGCAGTATTTT. Translated, it gives CASSFTLTSGGSTDTQYF.